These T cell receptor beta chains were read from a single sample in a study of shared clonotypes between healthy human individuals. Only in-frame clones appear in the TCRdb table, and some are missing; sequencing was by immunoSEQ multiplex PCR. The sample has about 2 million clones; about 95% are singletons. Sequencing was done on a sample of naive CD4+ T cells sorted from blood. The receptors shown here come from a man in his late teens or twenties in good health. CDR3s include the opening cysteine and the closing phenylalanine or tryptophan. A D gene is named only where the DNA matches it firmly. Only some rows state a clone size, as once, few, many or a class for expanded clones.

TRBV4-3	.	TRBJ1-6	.	TGCGCCAGCAGCCAAGCTCTCTACGACAGGAATAATTCACCCCTCCACTTT	CASSQALYDRNNSPLHF
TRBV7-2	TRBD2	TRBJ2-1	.	TGTGCCAGCAGCTCCCAAGGACTAGCGGGAGCCAATGAGCAGTTCTTC	CASSSQGLAGANEQFF
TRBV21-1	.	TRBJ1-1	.	TGTGCCAGCAGCCCCGTGAGGCGTAGTGACACTGAAGCTTTCTTT	CASSPVRRSDTEAFF
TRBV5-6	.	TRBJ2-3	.	TGTGCCAGCAGCCGCCGGGTCTTTGTACTAGTCGGCCCAGATACGCAGTATTTT	CASSRRVFVLVGPDTQYF
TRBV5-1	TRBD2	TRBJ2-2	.	TGCGCCAGCACAGTCCTAGCGGCTAACACCGGGGAGCTGTTTTTT	CASTVLAANTGELFF
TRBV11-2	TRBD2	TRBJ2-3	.	TGTGCCAGCAGGGGACGACTAGCGGGAGCGACTAGACTCACAGATACGCAGTATTTT	CASRGRLAGATRLTDTQYF
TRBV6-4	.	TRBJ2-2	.	TGTGCCAGCAGCCGTCGGGCTTTCGACGGGGAGCTGTTTTTT	CASSRRAFDGELFF
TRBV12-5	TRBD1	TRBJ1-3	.	TGTGCTAGTGGCCGGACATCCGGGACAGGGACAAACACCATATATTTT	CASGRTSGTGTNTIYF
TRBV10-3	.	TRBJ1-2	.	TGTGCCATCAGTGGGCCCACCTATGGCTACACCTTC	CAISGPTYGYTF
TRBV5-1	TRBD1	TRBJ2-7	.	TGCGCCAGCAGCTTGGGAGGTACAGGGGGCGTATACGAGCAGTACTTC	CASSLGGTGGVYEQYF
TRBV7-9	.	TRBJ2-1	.	TGTGCCAGCAGCCCAGGGGCCTCCTACAATGAGCAGTTCTTC	CASSPGASYNEQFF
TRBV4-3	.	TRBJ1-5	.	TGCGCCAGCAGCCAAGATTGGGCGGTCCCGTCGCCCCAGCATTTT	CASSQDWAVPSPQHF
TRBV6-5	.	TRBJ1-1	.	TGTGCCAGCAGTCGCGGCAGGGGCAGAACTGAAGCTTTCTTT	CASSRGRGRTEAFF
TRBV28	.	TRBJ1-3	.	TGTGCCAGCAGGGCCCATGGGGGCAACACCATATATTTT	CASRAHGGNTIYF
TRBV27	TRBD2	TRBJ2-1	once	TGTGCCAGCAGACCGGGACTAGCGGGAGACAGCAATGAGCAGTTCTTC	CASRPGLAGDSNEQFF
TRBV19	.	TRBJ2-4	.	TGTGCCAGTAGTATTGGAGGGGGAAGGTCCAAAAACATTCAGTACTTC	CASSIGGGRSKNIQYF
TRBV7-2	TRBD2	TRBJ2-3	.	TGTGCCAGCAGCCGACTAGCGGGAGTGGGGACAGATACGCAGTATTTT	CASSRLAGVGTDTQYF
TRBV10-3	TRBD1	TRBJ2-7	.	TGTGCCATCAGGGACAGGGTTGCCGGATCCTACGAGCAGTACTTC	CAIRDRVAGSYEQYF
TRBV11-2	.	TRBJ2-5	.	TGTGCCAGCAGCTTGGGCTGGGCGGGCCCTCAAGAGACCCAGTACTTC	CASSLGWAGPQETQYF
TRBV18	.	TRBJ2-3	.	TGTGCCAGCTCACCCTCGCAGGGTGGGACAGATACGCAGTATTTT	CASSPSQGGTDTQYF